This T cell receptor beta chain was recovered during a study of T-cell memory formation after mild COVID-19. Across the study: Clusters were largely donor specific.

Trimming at V came to 5 bases and at J to 9 bases, leaving 13 bases not matched to a gene. This CDR3 has 14 residues. CDR1 is DFQATT, CDR2 SNEGSKA, per germline (reference sequence). A 5'RACE reaction primed in the constant segment made cDNA libraries of TCR alpha and TCR beta, and these carried sample barcodes and UMIs. TCRdb reanalysed the 5' RACE reads using MiXCR and keeps one entry per CDR3 protein. The repertoire holds approximately 350,000 distinct CDR3 sequences, with around 14% as singletons. General study results and limits: Day 15 to 85 contracting clones showed balanced CD4/CD8; later expanders leaned CD4+.

This clonotype was recorded a few times. What it binds is unknown. The chain carries TRBV20-1 and TRBJ2-5; 9 nucleotides align to TRBD1. The TCR comes from a man between 18 and 35 years old who had mild COVID-19 (a few samples of this study predate the infection). Cell type and time point are not known. The sequenced material came from PBMCs or a T cell subset sorted from them (not recorded which). CDR3 DNA: TGCAGTGCTGTCCGACCCTCACAGGGGGCGGCCCAGTACTTC. It codes for CSAVRPSQGAAQYF.